This is a list of T cell receptor beta chains from one sample in a study of CD8+CD57+ T cells in acquired aplastic anemia. TCRdb re-called the reads with MiXCR, one entry per CDR3 protein. The sample includes roughly 170,000 distinct CDR3 sequences, roughly 50% of them seen just once. The specimen was sorted CD4+, CD8+, or CD8+CD57+ T cells (not recorded which) from PBMCs. The source of these receptors is a human donor with aplastic anemia. Both conserved end residues are part of each CDR3. The order of the fields is clone size, V gene, J gene, D gene, CDR3 protein, CDR3 DNA. A D gene is named only where the DNA matches it firmly. Size values are once, few and many counts, or a class for expanded clones, and some rows have none.

>-|TRBV4-2|TRBJ2-7|TRBD2
CASSQGSGGTTYEQYF
TGTGCCAGCAGCCAAGGAAGCGGGGGAACCACCTACGAGCAGTACTTC
>many|TRBV19|TRBJ1-1|-
CASSIRGAKNEAFF
TGTGCCAGTAGTATAAGAGGGGCGAAGAATGAAGCTTTCTTT
>many|TRBV9|TRBJ1-3|-
CASSVALTEGNTIYF
TGTGCCAGCAGCGTAGCTTTGACGGAAGGAAACACCATATATTTT
>few|TRBV7-3|TRBJ2-1|-
CASSARWNEQFF
TGTGCCAGCAGCGCGCGTTGGAATGAGCAGTTCTTC
>-|TRBV7-3|TRBJ2-2|-
CASRSGTGELFF
TGTGCCAGCAGGTCCGGGACAGGGGAGCTGTTTTTT
>few|TRBV2|TRBJ2-5|TRBD1
CASRPGQYQETQYF
TGTGCCAGCAGGCCGGGACAGTACCAAGAGACCCAGTACTTC
>-|TRBV7-6|TRBJ2-3|-
CASSVGGEDTQYF
TGTGCCAGCAGCGTAGGCGGGGAAGATACGCAGTATTTT
>-|TRBV19|TRBJ2-3|TRBD1
CASSVSTGPDTQYF
TGTGCCAGTAGTGTCTCGACAGGGCCAGATACGCAGTATTTT
>-|TRBV18|TRBJ2-1|TRBD2
CASSPPRLAGPNEQFF
TGTGCCAGCTCACCACCGAGGCTAGCGGGCCCAAATGAGCAGTTCTTC
>-|TRBV12-3/TRBV12-4|TRBJ2-2|TRBD1
CATGAQGGHGELFF
TGTGCAACCGGCGCACAGGGGGGTCACGGGGAGCTGTTTTTT
>-|TRBV11-3|TRBJ2-7|TRBD1
CASSLQWDRVRYF
TGTGCCAGCAGCCTTCAGTGGGACAGGGTCAGGTACTTC
>-|TRBV15|TRBJ1-2|-
CATSSLGVFGYTF
TGTGCCACCAGCAGCTTAGGGGTTTTTGGCTACACCTTC
>-|TRBV10-3|TRBJ1-6|TRBD1
CATRGQGAASPLHF
TGTGCCACCCGCGGACAGGGGGCGGCTTCACCCCTCCACTTT
>-|TRBV19|TRBJ1-2|TRBD1
CASSNDRAAGYGYTF
TGTGCCAGTAGCAATGACAGGGCTGCAGGGTATGGCTACACCTTC
>many|TRBV24-1|TRBJ2-6|-
CATSDFWGPISGANVLTF
TGTGCCACCAGTGATTTTTGGGGGCCAATCAGTGGGGCCAACGTCCTGACTTTC
>few|TRBV2|TRBJ2-5|-
CASSAGRPGETQYF
TGTGCCAGCAGTGCGGGCCGTCCCGGGGAGACCCAGTACTTC
>many|TRBV14|TRBJ1-5|-
CASSQDRKGTASNQPQHF
TGTGCCAGCAGCCAAGATCGAAAGGGAACCGCGAGCAATCAGCCCCAGCATTTT
>few|TRBV24-1|TRBJ2-7|-
CATRLRIEAAWLYEQYF
TGTGCCACCAGGCTTCGGATCGAAGCGGCGTGGCTTTACGAGCAGTACTTC
>-|TRBV28|TRBJ1-2|-
CASSSYREYGYTF
TGTGCCAGCAGCTCTTACAGGGAGTATGGCTACACCTTC
>many|TRBV6-2/TRBV6-3|TRBJ2-2|TRBD2
CASSLAGGNTGELFF
TGTGCCAGCAGCTTAGCGGGGGGAAACACCGGGGAGCTGTTTTTT
>-|TRBV2|TRBJ2-7|TRBD2
CASSEGSGRGLDEQYF
TGTGCCAGCAGTGAAGGTAGCGGGAGAGGCCTGGACGAGCAGTACTTC
>-|TRBV20-1|TRBJ1-2|TRBD1
CSARQTGGGLSGYTF
TGCAGTGCTAGACAGACAGGGGGAGGTTTAAGTGGCTACACCTTC
>-|TRBV29-1|TRBJ1-5|-
CSVAGGDRNQPQHF
TGCAGCGTTGCGGGGGGCGATCGCAATCAGCCCCAGCATTTT
>-|TRBV7-8|TRBJ2-7|-
CASIPGMGSYEQYF
TGTGCCAGCATCCCCGGGATGGGCTCCTACGAGCAGTACTTC
>-|TRBV4-1|TRBJ1-1|-
CASSPGTPNTEAFF
TGCGCCAGCAGCCCCGGGACCCCCAACACTGAAGCTTTCTTT
>-|TRBV15|TRBJ2-7|-
CAMSPGVSYEQYF
TGTGCCATGAGTCCGGGGGTATCCTACGAGCAGTACTTC
>-|TRBV18|TRBJ1-6|TRBD1
CASSRATGSYNSPLHF
TGTGCCAGCTCACGAGCGACAGGGTCTTATAATTCACCCCTCCACTTT
>many|TRBV4-1|TRBJ1-5|-
CASSRNTGNQPQHF
TGCGCCAGCAGCCGAAATACGGGCAATCAGCCCCAGCATTTT
>few|TRBV5-4|TRBJ2-3|TRBD2
CASSLGLAGGNTDTQYF
TGTGCCAGCAGCCTGGGACTAGCGGGGGGGAACACAGATACGCAGTATTTT